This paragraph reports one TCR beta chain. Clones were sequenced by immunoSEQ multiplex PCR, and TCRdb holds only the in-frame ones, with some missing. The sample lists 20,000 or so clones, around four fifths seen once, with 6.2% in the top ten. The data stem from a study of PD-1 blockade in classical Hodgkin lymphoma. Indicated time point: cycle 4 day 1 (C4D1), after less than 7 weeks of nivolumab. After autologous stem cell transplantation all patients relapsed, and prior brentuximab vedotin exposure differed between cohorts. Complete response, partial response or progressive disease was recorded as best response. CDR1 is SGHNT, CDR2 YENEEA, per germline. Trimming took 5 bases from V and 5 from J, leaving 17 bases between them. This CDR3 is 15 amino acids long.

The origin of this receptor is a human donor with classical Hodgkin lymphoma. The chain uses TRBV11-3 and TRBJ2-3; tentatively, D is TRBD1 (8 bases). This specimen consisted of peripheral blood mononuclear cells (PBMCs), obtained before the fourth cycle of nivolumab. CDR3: CASSGRQGRGDTQYF. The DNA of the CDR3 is TGTGCCAGCAGCGGCCGACAGGGGAGGGGAGATACGCAGTATTTT.